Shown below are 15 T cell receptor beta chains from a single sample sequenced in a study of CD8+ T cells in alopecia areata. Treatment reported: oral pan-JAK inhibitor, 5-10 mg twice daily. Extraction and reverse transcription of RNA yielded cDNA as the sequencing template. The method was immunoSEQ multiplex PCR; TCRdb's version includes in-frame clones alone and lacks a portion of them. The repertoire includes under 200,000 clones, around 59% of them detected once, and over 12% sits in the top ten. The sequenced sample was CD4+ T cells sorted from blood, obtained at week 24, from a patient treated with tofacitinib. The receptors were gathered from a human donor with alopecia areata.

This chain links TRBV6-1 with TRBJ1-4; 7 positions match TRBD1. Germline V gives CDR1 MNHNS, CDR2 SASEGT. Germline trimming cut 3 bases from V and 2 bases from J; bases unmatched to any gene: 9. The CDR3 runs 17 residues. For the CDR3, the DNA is TGTGCCAGCAGTGATAGGAGGGGGCGGGGGACTAATGAAAAACTGTTTTTT. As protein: CASSDRRGRGTNEKLFF.

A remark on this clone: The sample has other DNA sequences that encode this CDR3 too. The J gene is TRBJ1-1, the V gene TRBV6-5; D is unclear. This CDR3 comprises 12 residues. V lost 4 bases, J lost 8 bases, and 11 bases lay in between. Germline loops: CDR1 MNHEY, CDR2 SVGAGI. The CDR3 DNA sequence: TGTGCCAGCAGTTCCCCGGGAACAGAAGCTTTCTTT. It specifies CASSSPGTEAFF.

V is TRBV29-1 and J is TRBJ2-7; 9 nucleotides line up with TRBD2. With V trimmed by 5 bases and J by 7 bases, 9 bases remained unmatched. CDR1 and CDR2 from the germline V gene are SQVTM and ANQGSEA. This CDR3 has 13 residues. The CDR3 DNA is TGCAGCGTTAGCGGGGGGATCTCGCGGGAGCAGTACTTC. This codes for CSVSGGISREQYF.

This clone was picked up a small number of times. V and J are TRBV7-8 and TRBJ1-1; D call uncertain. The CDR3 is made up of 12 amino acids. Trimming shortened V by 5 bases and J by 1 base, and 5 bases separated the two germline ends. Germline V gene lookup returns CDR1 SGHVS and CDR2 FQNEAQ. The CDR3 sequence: CASSQRNTEAFF. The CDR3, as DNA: TGTGCCAGCAGCCAGAGGAACACTGAAGCTTTCTTT.

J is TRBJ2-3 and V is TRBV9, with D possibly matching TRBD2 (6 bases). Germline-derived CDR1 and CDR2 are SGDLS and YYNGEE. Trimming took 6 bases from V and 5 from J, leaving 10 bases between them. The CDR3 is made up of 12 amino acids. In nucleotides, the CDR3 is TGTGCCAGCATGCCGGGGGTAGATACGCAGTATTTT. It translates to CASMPGVDTQYF.

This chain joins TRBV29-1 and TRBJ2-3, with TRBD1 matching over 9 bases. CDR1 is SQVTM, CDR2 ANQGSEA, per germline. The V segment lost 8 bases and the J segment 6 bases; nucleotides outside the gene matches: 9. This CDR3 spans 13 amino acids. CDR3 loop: CSTMGQGGDTQYF. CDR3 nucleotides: TGCAGCACCATGGGACAGGGTGGGGATACGCAGTATTTT.

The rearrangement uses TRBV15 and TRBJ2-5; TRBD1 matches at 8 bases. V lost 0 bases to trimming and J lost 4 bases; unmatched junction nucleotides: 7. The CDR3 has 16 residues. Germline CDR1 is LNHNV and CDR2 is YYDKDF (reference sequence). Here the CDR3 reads CATSRDRGQGRETQYF. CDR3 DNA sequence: TGTGCCACCAGCAGAGATCGCGGACAGGGACGAGAGACCCAGTACTTC. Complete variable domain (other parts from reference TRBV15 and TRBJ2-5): DAMVIQNPRYQVTQFGKPVTLSCSQTLNHNVMYWYQQKSSQAPKLLFHYYDKDFNNEADTPDNFQSRRPNTSFCFLDIRSPGLGDTAMYLCATSRDRGQGRETQYFGPGTRLLVL.

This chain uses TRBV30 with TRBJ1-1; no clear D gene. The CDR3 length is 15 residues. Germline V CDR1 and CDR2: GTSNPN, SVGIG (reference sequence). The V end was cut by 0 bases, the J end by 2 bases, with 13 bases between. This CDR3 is CAWSVVRVLNTEAFF. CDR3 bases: TGTGCCTGGAGTGTTGTAAGGGTTCTTAACACTGAAGCTTTCTTT.

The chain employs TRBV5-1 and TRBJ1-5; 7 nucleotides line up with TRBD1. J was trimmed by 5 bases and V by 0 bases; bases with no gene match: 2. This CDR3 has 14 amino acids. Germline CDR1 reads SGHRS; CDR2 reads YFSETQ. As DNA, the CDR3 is TGCGCCAGCAGCTTGGATACAGGGGATCAGCCCCAGCATTTT. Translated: CASSLDTGDQPQHF.

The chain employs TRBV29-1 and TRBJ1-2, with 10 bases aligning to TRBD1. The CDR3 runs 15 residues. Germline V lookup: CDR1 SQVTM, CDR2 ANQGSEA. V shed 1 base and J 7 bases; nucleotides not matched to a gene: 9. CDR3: CSVEADRQGAFGYTF. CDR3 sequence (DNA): TGCAGCGTTGAAGCTGATAGACAGGGGGCATTTGGCTACACCTTC.

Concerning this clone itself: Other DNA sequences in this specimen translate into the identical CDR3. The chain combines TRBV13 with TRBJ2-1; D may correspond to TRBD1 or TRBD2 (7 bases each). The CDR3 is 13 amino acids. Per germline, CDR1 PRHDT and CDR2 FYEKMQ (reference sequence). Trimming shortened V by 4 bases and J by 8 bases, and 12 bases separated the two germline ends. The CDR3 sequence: CASSSQGRDEQFF. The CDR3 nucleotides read TGTGCCAGCAGCTCACAGGGGAGGGATGAGCAGTTCTTC.

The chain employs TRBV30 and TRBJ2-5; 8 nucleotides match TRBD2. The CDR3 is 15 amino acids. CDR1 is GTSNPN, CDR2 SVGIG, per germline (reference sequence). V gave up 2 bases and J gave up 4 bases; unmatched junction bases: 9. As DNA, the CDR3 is TGTGCCTGGAGTCGTACGGGACTAGATGGAGAGACCCAGTACTTC. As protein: CAWSRTGLDGETQYF.

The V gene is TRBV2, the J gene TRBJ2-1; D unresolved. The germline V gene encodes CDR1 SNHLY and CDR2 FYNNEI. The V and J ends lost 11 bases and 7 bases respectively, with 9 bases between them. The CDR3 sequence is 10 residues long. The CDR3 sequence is CARTDNEQFF. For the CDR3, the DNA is TGTGCCCGAACCGATAATGAGCAGTTCTTC.

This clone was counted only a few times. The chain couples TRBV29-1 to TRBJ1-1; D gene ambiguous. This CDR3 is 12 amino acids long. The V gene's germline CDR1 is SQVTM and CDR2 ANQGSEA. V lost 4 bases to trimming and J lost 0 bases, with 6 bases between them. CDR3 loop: CSVVKVNTEAFF. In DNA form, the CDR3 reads TGCAGCGTTGTTAAAGTGAACACTGAAGCTTTCTTT.

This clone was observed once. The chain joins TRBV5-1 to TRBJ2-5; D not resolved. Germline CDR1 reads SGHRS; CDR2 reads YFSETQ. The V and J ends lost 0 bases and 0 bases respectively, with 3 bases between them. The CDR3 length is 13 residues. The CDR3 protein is CASSLGNQETQYF. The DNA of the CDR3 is TGCGCCAGCAGCTTGGGAAACCAAGAGACCCAGTACTTC.